This T cell receptor (beta chain) was observed in a study of OX40 agonist ivuxolimab in advanced cancers. Overall study context: The diagnoses of dose-escalation patients were hepatocellular carcinoma, melanoma, renal cell or head and neck cancer. Study-level findings and limits: Antigens targeted by the expanded peripheral T cells were not determined. There were, on average, more expanded clones in CD8+ T cells than in CD4+.

CDR1 is SGDLS, CDR2 YYNGEE, per germline. The CDR3 consists of 14 residues. Trimming shortened V by 4 bases and J by 4 bases, and 14 bases separated the two germline ends. With baseline, cycle 4 day 1, and cycle 7 day 1 as timepoints, blood was sampled. A word on this clone: Its antigen is not identified.

Sequencing was performed with immunoSEQ multiplex PCR; in TCRdb, only in-frame clones are kept and a portion is missing. The sample records 70,000 to 80,000 clones, around 94% being singletons. Source: CD4+ or CD8+ T cells sorted from blood, taken in a trial of the OX40 agonist ivuxolimab. This clonotype was sampled from an adult with an advanced solid tumor such as melanoma, head and neck, liver or kidney cancer. V and J are TRBV9 and TRBJ1-2, with unresolved D. The chain's CDR3 is CASSPTKSSYGYTF. CDR3 bases: TGTGCCAGCAGCCCCACCAAAAGTAGCTATGGCTACACCTTC.